The T cell receptor beta chain described here comes from a study of neurological immune-mediated disorders. Background on the study: Among the approximately 34 patients with multiple sclerosis, 31 were relapsing-remitting, while 3 were secondary progressive.

Synthesis of cDNA used 5'RACE (with 10-nucleotide random UMIs). The output of every sequencing run exceeded 190 million TCR-beta sequences, derived from 15-18 subjects. TCRdb reprocessed the 5' RACE reads with MiXCR, giving one entry per CDR3 protein. This table has just over 95,000 distinct CDR3 sequences, 3.5% appearing once. Study-wide findings and caveats: It was the repertoires of 18 of 34 multiple sclerosis patients that phylogenetic grouping placed in one related-CDR3 cluster, which is a possible signature.

This CDR3 region has 16 residues. V dropped 0 bases and J dropped 6; count of bases not matched to a gene: 9. Per germline, CDR1 DFQATT and CDR2 SNEGSKA (reference sequence). Notes on this clonotype: Its antigen remains unidentified.

Sequencing used PBMCs. The origin of this receptor is a woman younger than 35 with multiple sclerosis. V gene TRBV20-1 combines with J gene TRBJ2-1; 9 nucleotides line up with TRBD1. CDR3 amino acids: CSARDLEDRGFNEQFF. The CDR3 DNA is TGCAGTGCTAGAGATCTCGAGGACAGGGGATTCAATGAGCAGTTCTTC.